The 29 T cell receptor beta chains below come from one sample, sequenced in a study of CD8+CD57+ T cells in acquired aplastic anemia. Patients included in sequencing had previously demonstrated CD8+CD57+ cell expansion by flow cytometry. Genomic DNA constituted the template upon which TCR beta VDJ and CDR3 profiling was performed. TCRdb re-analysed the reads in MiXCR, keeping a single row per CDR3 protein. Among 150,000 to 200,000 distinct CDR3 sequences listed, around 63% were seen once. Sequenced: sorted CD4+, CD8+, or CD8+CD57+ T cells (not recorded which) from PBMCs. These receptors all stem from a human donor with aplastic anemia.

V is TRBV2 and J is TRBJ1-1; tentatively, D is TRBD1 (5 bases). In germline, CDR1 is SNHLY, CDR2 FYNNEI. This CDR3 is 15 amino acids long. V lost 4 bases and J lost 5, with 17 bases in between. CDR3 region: CASSGSRGEYTEAFF. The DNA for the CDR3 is TGTGCCAGCAGTGGTTCGCGAGGGGAGTATACTGAAGCTTTCTTT.

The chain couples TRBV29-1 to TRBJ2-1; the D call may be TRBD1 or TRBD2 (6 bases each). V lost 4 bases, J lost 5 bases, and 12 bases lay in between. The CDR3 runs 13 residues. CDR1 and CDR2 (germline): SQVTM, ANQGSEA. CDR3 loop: CSVVGRGDNEQFF. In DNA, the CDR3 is TGCAGCGTTGTGGGAAGGGGGGACAATGAGCAGTTCTTC.

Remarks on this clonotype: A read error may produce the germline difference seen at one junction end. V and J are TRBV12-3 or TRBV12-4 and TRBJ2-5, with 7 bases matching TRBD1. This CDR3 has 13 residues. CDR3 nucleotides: TGTGCCAGCCTTGGACAGGAGCAAGAAACCCAGTACTTC. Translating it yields CASLGQEQETQYF.

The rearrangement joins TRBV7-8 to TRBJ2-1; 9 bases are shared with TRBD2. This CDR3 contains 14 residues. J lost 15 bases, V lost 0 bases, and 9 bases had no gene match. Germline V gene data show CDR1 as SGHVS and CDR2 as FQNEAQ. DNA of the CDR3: TGTGCCAGCAGCTTAGCGTGGCTAGCGGGGTATCTGTTCTTC. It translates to CASSLAWLAGYLFF. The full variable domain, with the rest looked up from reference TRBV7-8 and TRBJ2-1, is GAGVSQSPRYKVAKRGQDVALRCDPISGHVSLFWYQQALGQGPEFLTYFQNEAQLDKSGLPSDRFFAERPEGSVSTLKIQRTQQEDSAVYLCASSLAWLAGYLFFGPGTRLTVL.

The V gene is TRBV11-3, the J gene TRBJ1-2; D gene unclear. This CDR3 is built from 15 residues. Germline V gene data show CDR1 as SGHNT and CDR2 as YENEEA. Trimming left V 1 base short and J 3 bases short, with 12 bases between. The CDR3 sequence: CASSLGGETYYGYTF. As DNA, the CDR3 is TGTGCCAGCAGCTTAGGCGGGGAAACTTACTATGGCTACACCTTC.

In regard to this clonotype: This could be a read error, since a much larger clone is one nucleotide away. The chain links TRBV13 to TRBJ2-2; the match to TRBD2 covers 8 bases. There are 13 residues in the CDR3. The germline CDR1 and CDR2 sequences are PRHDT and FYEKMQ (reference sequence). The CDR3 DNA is TGTGCCAGCAGCTACGGGGGGGCCGGGGGGCTGTTTTTT. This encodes CASSYGGAGGLFF.

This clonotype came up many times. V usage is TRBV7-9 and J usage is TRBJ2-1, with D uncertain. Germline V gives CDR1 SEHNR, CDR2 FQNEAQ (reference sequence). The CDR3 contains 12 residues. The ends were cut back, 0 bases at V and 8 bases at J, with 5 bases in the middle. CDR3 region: CASSLALYEQFF. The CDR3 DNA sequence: TGTGCCAGCAGCTTAGCGCTCTATGAGCAGTTCTTC.

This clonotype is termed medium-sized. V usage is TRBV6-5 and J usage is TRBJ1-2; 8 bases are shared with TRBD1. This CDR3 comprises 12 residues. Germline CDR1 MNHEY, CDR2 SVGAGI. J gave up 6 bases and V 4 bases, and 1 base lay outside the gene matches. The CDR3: CASSSGGDGYTF. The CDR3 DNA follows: TGTGCCAGCAGTTCAGGGGGCGATGGCTACACCTTC.

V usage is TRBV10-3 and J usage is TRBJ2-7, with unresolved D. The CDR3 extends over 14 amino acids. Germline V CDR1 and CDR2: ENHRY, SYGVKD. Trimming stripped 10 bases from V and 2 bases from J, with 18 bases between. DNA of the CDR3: TGTGCCACCGCCTCAACGGGCGAAACCTACGAGCAGTACTTC. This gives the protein CATASTGETYEQYF.

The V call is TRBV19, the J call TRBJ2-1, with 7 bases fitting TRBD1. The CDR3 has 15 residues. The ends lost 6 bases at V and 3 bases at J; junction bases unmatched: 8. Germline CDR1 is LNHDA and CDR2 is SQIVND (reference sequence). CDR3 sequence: CASRDRRERYNEQFF. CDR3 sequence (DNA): TGTGCCAGTAGGGACAGGCGCGAACGCTACAATGAGCAGTTCTTC.

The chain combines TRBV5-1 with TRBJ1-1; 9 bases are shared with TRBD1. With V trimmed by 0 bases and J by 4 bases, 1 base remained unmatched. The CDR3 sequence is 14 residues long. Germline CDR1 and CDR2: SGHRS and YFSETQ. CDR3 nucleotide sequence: TGCGCCAGCAGCTTGGAACAGGGGGCCACTGAAGCTTTCTTT. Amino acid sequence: CASSLEQGATEAFF.

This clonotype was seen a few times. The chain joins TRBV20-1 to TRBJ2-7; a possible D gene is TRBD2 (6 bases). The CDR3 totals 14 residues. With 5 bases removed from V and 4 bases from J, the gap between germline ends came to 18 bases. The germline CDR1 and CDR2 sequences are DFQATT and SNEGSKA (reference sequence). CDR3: CSAVQGLGGYEQYF. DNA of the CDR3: TGCAGTGCTGTCCAGGGACTCGGTGGATACGAGCAGTACTTC.

CDR3 sequence reads: CASSLPIAGAYEQYF. CDR3 sequence (DNA): TGTGCCAGCAGCTTGCCGATAGCGGGGGCCTACGAGCAGTACTTC. The chain has TRBV7-3 and TRBJ2-7; 9 bases line up with TRBD2. CDR3 size: 15 residues. Unmatched junction bases numbered 5, after V lost 3 bases and J lost 2 bases. CDR1 is SGHTA and CDR2 is FQGTGA in the germline V gene.

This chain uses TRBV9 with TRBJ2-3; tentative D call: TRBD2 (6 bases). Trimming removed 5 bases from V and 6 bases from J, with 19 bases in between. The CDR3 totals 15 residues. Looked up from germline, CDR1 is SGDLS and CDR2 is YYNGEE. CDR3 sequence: CASSDLTGRRDTQYF. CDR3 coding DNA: TGTGCCAGCAGTGACTTGACCGGGAGAAGGGATACGCAGTATTTT. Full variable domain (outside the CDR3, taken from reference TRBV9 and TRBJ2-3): DSGVTQTPKHLITATGQRVTLRCSPRSGDLSVYWYQQSLDQGLQFLIQYYNGEERAKGNILERFSAQQFPDLHSELNLSSLELGDSALYFCASSDLTGRRDTQYFGPGTRLTVL.

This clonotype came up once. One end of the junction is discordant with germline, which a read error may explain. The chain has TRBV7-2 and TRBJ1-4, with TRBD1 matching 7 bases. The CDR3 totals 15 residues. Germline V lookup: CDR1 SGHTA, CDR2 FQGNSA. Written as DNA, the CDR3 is TGCGCCAGCAGCCATTCAGGGGGAACTAATGAAAAACTGTTTTTT. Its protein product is CASSHSGGTNEKLFF.

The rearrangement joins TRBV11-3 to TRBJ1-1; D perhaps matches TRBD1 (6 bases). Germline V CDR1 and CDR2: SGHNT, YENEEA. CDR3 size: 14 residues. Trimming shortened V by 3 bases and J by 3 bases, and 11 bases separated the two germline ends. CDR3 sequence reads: CASSFRGSDTEAFF. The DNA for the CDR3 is TGTGCCAGCAGCTTCAGGGGTTCGGACACTGAAGCTTTCTTT.

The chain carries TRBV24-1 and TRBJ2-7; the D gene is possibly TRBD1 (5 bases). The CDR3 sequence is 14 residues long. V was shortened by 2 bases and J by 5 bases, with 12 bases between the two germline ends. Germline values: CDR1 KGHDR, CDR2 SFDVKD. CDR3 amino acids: CATSDSTGVDEQYF. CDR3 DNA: TGTGCCACCAGTGATTCAACAGGTGTCGACGAGCAGTACTTC.

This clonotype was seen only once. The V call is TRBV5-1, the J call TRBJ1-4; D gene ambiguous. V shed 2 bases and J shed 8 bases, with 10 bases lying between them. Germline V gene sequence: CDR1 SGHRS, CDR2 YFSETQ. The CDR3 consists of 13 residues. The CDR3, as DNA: TGCGCCAGCAGCTTCGTCGAGGGAGAAAAACTGTTTTTT. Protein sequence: CASSFVEGEKLFF.

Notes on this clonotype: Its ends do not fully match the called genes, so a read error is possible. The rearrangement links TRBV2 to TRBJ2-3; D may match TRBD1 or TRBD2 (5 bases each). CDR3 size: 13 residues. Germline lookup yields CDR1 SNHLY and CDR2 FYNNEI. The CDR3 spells CASSLTITGTQYF. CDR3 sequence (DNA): TGTGCCAGCAGCTTGACTATCACAGGTACGCAGTATTTT.

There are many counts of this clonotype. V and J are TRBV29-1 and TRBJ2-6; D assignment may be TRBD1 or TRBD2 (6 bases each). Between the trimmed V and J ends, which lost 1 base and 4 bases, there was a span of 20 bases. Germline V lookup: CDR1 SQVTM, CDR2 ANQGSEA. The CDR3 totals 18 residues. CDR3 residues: CSVEGGVGGPTGANVLTF. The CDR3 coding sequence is TGCAGCGTTGAAGGGGGCGTCGGGGGCCCGACGGGGGCCAACGTCCTGACTTTC.

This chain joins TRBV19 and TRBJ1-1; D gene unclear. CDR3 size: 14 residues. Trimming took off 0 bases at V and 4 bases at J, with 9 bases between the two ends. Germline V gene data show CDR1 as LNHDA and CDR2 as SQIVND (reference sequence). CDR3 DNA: TGTGCCAGTAGTATAGATCTGGAGGTCACTGAAGCTTTCTTT. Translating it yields CASSIDLEVTEAFF.

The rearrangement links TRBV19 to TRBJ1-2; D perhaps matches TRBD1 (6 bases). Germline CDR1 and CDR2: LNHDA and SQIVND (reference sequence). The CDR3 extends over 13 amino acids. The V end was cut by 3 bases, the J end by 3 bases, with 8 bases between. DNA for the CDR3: TGTGCCAGTAGTATTGGGACATACTATGGCTACACCTTC. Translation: CASSIGTYYGYTF.

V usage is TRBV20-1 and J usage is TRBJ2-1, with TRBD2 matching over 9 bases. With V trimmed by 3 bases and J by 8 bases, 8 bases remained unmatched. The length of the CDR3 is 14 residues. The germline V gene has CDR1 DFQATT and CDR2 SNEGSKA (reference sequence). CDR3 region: CSASAGGPWDEQFF. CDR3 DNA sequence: TGCAGTGCTAGCGCGGGAGGGCCCTGGGATGAGCAGTTCTTC.

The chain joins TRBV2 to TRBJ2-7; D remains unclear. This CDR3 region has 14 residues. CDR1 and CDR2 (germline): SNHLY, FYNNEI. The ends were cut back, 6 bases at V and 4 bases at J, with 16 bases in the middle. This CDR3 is CASSANIYSYEQYF. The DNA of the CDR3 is TGTGCCAGCAGCGCCAATATTTACTCTTACGAGCAGTACTTC.

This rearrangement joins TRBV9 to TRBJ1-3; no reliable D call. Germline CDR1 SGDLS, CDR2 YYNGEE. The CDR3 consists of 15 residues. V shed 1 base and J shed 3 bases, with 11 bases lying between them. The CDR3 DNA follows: TGTGCCAGCAGCGTAAGGGTCGCCGGTGGAAACACCATATATTTT. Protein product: CASSVRVAGGNTIYF.

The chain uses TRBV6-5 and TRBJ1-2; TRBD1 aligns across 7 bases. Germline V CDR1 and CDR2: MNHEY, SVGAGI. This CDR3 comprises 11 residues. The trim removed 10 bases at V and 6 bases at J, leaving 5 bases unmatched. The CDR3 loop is CATRQGDGYTF. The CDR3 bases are TGTGCCACCAGACAGGGTGATGGCTACACCTTC.

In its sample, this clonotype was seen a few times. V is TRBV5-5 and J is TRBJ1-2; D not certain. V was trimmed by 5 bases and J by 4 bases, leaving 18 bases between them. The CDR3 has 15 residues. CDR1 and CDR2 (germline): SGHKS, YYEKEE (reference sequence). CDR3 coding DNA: TGTGCCAGCAGTTCCTCGACACGGATTGCCTATGGCTACACCTTC. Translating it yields CASSSSTRIAYGYTF.

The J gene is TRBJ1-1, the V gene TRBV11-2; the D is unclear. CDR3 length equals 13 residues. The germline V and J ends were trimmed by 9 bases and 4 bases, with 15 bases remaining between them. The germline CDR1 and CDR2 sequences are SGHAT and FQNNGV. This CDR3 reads CASSRMSRTEAFF. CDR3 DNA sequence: TGTGCCAGTAGTAGAATGAGTCGCACTGAAGCTTTCTTT.

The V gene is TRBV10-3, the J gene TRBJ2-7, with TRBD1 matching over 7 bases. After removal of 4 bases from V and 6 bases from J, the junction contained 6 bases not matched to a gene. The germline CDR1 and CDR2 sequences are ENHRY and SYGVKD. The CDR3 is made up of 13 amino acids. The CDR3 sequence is CAISGETGFEQYF. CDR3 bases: TGTGCCATCAGTGGAGAGACAGGGTTCGAGCAGTACTTC.